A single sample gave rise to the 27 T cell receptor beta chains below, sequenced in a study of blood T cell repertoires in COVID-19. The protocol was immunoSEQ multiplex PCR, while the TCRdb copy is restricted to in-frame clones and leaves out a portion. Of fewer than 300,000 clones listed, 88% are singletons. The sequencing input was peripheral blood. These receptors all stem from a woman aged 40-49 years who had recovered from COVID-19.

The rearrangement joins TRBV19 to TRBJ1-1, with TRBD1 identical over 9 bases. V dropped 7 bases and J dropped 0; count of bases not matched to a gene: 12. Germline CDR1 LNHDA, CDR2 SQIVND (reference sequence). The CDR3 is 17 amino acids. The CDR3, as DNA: TGTGCCAGTACCCGCCGGGGGACAGGGAATTTGAACACTGAAGCTTTCTTT. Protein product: CASTRRGTGNLNTEAFF.

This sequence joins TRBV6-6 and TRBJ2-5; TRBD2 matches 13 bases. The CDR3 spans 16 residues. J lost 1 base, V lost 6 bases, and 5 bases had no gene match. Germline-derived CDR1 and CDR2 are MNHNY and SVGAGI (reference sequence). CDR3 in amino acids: CASSRGTSGTQETQYF. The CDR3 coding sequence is TGTGCCAGCAGCAGAGGGACTAGCGGGACCCAAGAGACCCAGTACTTC.

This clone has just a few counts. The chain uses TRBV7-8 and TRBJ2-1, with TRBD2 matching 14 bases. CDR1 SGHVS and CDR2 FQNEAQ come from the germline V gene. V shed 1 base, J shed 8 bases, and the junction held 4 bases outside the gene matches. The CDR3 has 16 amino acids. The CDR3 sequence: CASSLVGTSGSHEQFF. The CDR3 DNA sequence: TGTGCCAGCAGCTTAGTCGGGACTAGCGGGAGCCATGAGCAGTTCTTC.

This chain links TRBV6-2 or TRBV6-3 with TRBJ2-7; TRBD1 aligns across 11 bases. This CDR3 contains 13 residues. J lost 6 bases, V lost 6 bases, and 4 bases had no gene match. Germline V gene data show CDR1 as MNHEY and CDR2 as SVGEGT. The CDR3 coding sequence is TGTGCCAGCAGCAGGGGACAGGGGGGCGAGCAGTACTTC. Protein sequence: CASSRGQGGEQYF.

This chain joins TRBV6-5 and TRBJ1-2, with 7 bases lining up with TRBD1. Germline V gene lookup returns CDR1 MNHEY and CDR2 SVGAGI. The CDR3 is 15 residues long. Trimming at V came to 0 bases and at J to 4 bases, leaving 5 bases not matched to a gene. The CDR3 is CASSYSGAGGYGYTF. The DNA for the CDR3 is TGTGCCAGCAGTTACTCGGGGGCAGGGGGCTATGGCTACACCTTC.

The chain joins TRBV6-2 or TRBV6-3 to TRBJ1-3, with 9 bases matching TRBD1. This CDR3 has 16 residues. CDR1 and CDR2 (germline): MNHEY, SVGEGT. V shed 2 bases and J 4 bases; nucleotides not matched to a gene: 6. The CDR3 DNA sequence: TGTGCCAGCAGTTACGCCGGACAGGGGTTCGGAAACACCATATATTTT. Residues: CASSYAGQGFGNTIYF.

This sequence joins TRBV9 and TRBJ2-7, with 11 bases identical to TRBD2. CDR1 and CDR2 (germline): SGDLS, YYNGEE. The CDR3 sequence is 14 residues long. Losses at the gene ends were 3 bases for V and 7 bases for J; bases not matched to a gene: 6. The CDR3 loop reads CASSEGGLAAEQYF. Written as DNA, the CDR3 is TGTGCCAGCAGCGAGGGGGGACTAGCGGCTGAGCAGTACTTC.

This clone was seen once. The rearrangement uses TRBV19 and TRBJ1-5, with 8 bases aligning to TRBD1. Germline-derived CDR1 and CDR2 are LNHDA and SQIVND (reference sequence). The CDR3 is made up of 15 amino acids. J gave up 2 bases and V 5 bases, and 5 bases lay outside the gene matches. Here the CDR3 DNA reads TGTGCCAGTAGTTCGGACAGGGCGGGCAATCAGCCCCAGCATTTT. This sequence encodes CASSSDRAGNQPQHF. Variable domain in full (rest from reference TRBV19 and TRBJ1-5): DGGITQSPKYLFRKEGQNVTLSCEQNLNHDAMYWYRQDPGQGLRLIYYSQIVNDFQKGDIAEGYSVSREKKESFPLTVTSAQKNPTAFYLCASSSDRAGNQPQHFGDGTRLSIL.

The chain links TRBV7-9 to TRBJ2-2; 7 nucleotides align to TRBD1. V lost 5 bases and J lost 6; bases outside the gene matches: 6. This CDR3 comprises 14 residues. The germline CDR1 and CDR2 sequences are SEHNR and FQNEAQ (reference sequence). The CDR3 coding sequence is TGTGCCAGCAGCCCAGGGGGTGGCCCCGGGGAGCTGTTTTTT. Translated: CASSPGGGPGELFF.

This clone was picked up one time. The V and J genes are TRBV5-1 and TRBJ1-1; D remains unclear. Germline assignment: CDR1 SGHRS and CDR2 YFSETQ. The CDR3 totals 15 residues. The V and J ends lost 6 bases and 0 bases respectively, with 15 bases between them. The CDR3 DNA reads TGCGCCAGCAACCCACAGACCCCCGTGAACACTGAAGCTTTCTTT. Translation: CASNPQTPVNTEAFF.

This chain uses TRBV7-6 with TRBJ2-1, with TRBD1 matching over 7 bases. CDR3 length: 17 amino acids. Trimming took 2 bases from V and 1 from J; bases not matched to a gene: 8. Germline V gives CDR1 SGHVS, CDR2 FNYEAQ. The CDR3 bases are TGTGCCAGCAGCTTATTAACAGGGGCTGGGTCCTACAATGAGCAGTTCTTC. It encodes CASSLLTGAGSYNEQFF. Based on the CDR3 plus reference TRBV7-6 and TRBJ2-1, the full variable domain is GAGVSQSPRYKVTKRGQDVALRCDPISGHVSLYWYRQALGQGPEFLTYFNYEAQQDKSGLPNDRFSAERPEGSISTLTIQRTEQRDSAMYRCASSLLTGAGSYNEQFFGPGTRLTVL.

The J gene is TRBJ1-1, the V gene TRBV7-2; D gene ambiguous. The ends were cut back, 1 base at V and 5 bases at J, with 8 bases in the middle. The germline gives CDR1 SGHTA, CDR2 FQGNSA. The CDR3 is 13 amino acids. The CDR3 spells CASSLVSSTEAFF. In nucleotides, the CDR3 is TGTGCCAGCAGCTTAGTTTCCTCGACTGAAGCTTTCTTT.

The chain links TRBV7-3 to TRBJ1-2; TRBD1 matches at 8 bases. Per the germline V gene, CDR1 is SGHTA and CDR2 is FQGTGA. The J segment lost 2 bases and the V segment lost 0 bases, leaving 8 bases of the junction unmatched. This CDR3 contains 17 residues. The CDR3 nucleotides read TGTGCCAGCAGCTTAACCGTCCGCGGGACAGGAAACTATGGCTACACCTTC. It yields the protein CASSLTVRGTGNYGYTF.

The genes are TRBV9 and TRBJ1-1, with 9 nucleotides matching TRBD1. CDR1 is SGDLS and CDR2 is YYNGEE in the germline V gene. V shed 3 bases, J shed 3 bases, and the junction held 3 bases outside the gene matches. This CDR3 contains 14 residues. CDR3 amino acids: CASSARDRDTEAFF. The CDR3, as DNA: TGTGCCAGCAGCGCCCGGGACAGGGACACTGAAGCTTTCTTT.

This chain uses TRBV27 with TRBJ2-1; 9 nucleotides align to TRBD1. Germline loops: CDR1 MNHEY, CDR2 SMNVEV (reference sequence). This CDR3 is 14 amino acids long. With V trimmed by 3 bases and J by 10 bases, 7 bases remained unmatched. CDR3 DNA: TGTGCCAGCAGTTTCCGCGTCGGGACAGGGGAGCAGTTCTTC. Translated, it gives CASSFRVGTGEQFF.

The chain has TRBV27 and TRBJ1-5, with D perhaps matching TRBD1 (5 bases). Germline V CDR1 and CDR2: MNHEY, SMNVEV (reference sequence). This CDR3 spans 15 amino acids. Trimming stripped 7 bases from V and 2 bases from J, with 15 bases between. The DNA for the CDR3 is TGTGCCAGCACCCCAGGATGGGGCGGCAATCAGCCCCAGCATTTT. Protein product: CASTPGWGGNQPQHF.

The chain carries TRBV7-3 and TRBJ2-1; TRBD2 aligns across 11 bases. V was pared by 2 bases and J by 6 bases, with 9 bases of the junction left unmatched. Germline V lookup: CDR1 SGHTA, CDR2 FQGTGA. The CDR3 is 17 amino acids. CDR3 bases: TGTGCCAGCAGCTTAGCGTGGGGGGGACTAGCGGCCAATGAGCAGTTCTTC. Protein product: CASSLAWGGLAANEQFF.

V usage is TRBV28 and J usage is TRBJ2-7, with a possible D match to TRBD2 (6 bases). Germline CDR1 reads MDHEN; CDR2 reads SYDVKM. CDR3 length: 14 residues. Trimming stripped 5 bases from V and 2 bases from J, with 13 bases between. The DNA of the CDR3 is TGTGCCAGCAGTCGCCGGGACTTTCCCTACGAGCAGTACGTC. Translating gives CASSRRDFPYEQYV.

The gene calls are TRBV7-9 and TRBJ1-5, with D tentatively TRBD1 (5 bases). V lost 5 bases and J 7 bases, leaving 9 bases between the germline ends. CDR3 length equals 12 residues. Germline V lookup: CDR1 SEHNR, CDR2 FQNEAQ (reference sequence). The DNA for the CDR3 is TGTGCCAGCAGCCCCGGGGGACAGCCCCAGCATTTT. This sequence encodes CASSPGGQPQHF. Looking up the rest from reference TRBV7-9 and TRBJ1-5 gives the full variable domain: DTGVSQNPRHKITKRGQNVTFRCDPISEHNRLYWYRQTLGQGPEFLTYFQNEAQLEKSRLLSDRFSAERPKGSFSTLEIQRTEQGDSAMYLCASSPGGQPQHFGDGTRLSIL.

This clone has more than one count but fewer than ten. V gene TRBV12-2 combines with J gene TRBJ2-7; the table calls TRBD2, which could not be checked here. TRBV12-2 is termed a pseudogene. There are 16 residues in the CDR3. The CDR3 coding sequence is TGTGCAAGTCGCTTCCGACTAGCCGAAGGGATCTACGAGCAGTACGTC. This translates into CASRFRLAEGIYEQYV.

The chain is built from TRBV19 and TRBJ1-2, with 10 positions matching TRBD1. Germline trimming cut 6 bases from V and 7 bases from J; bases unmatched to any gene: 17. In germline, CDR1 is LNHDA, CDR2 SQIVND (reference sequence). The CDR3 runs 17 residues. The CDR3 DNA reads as TGTGCCAGTAGAGGCCCCGGGACAGGGGAGTCTGGCGGTGGCTACACCTTC. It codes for CASRGPGTGESGGGYTF.

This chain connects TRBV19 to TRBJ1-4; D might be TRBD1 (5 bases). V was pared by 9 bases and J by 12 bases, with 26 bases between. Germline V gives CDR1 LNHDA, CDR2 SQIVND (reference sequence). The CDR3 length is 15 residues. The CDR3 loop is CARSYTGPAPGELFF. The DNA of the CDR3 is TGTGCCAGAAGCTACACAGGTCCCGCCCCTGGGGAACTGTTTTTT. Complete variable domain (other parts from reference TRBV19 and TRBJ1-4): DGGITQSPKYLFRKEGQNVTLSCEQNLNHDAMYWYRQDPGQGLRLIYYSQIVNDFQKGDIAEGYSVSREKKESFPLTVTSAQKNPTAFYLCARSYTGPAPGELFFGSGTQLSVL.

CDR3 sequence: CASRQSSGNTIYF. The CDR3, as DNA: TGTGCCAGCCGACAGAGCTCTGGAAACACCATATATTTT. The chain has TRBV6-5 and TRBJ1-3; tentatively, D is TRBD1 (5 bases). Trimming removed 8 bases at V and 0 bases at J, with 8 bases between. CDR1 and CDR2 (germline): MNHEY, SVGAGI. The CDR3 is made up of 13 amino acids.

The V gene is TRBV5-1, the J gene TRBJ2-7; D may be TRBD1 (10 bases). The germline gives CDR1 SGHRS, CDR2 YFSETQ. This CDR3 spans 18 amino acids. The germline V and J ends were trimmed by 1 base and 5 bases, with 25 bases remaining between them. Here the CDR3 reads CASSLPDRGLAGAHEQYF. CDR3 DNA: TGCGCCAGCAGCTTGCCGGACAGGGGGTTAGCGGGAGCCCACGAGCAGTACTTC.

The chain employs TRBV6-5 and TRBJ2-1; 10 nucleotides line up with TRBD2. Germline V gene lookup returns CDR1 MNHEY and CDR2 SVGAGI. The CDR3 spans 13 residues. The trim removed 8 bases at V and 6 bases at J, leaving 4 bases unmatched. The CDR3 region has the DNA TGTGCCAGCCCAGCGGGAGGGCTCAATGAGCAGTTCTTC. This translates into CASPAGGLNEQFF.

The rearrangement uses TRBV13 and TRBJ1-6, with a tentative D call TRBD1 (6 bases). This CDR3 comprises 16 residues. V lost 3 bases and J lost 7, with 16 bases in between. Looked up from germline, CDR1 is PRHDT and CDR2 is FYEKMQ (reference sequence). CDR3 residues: CASSLGSLGANSPLHF. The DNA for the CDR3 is TGTGCCAGCAGCTTGGGGTCCCTGGGGGCCAATTCACCCCTCCACTTT.

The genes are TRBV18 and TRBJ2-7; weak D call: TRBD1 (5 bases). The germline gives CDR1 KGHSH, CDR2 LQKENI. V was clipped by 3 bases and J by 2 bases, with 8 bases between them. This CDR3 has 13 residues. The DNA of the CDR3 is TGTGCCAGCTCACCGGTCAGGGCCTACGAGCAGTACTTC. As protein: CASSPVRAYEQYF.